This entry features one T cell receptor beta chain sequence. This sample stems from a study of shared clonotypes between healthy human individuals. Sorted-subset replicate PCRs used about 180 ng DNA, 25,000 to 30,000 T cell genomes. Some clones are missing from TCRdb's copy, which holds only in-frame ones; the method was immunoSEQ multiplex PCR. The sample has some 2,100,000 clones, approximately 94% seen once; the top ten hold 0.1% to 0.15%. CDR3 length equals 17 residues. Germline V CDR1 and CDR2: LNHDA, SQIVND (reference sequence). J lost 4 bases, V lost 3 bases, and 8 bases had no gene match. The genes are TRBV19 and TRBJ1-5; TRBD1 matches 11 bases. This clonotype was obtained from a man aged 18 to 30 in good health. The specimen sequenced was naive CD4+ T cells sorted from blood. Specified subset: CD45RA+ positively selected. The CDR3 coding sequence is TGTGCCAGTAGTATGAGTTCTGGGACAGGGGGTAATCAGCCCCAGCATTTT. It codes for CASSMSSGTGGNQPQHF.